The 27 T cell receptor beta chains below come from one sample, sequenced in a study of blood T cells in healthy people across ages. For the second PCR, which ran for about 6 to 12 cycles, a sample-barcoded 5' primer and a J-beta primer mix were used. Using its own MiXCR run on the 5' RACE reads, TCRdb lists one record per CDR3 protein. The sample records some 760,000 distinct CDR3 sequences, 20% to 30% being singletons. The data were also submitted as part of a second study, on T cells of mothers and their children.

Sequencing was carried out using blood. The receptor set was obtained from a boy aged 5-17 years in good health.

This sequence joins TRBV7-8 and TRBJ2-7, with a weak D call TRBD1 (5 bases). The CDR3 loop spans 16 amino acids. Trimming cost V 4 bases and J 0 bases, with 16 bases left between them. Germline V gene sequence: CDR1 SGHVS, CDR2 FQNEAQ. CDR3 coding DNA: TGTGCCAGCAGCTCAACAAGGGGTCTTAGCTCCTACGAGCAGTACTTC. It codes for CASSSTRGLSSYEQYF.

In the case of this clonotype: One junction end disagrees with the germline gene, perhaps due to a read error. The chain employs TRBV12-3 or TRBV12-4 and TRBJ2-5, with D tentatively TRBD1 (6 bases). The CDR3 runs 15 residues. The CDR3 loop is CASSNYTGRQETQCF. The CDR3 DNA reads TGTGCCAGCAGCAACTACACAGGGAGACAAGAGACCCAGTGCTTC.

The rearrangement links TRBV12-3 or TRBV12-4 to TRBJ2-1; D possibly corresponds to TRBD2 (6 bases). V was trimmed by 3 bases and J by 3 bases, leaving 12 bases between them. The CDR3 contains 15 residues. The CDR3 is CASSFGLAYYNEQFF. DNA of the CDR3: TGTGCCAGCAGTTTCGGCCTAGCGTACTACAATGAGCAGTTCTTC.

This clonotype showed up just a few times. This chain links TRBV14 with TRBJ2-7; 10 bases map to TRBD1. The V and J ends lost 4 bases and 6 bases, in that order; junction bases with no gene match: 9. The CDR3 is made up of 15 amino acids. CDR1 and CDR2 from the germline V gene are SGHDN and FVKESK. The CDR3 loop reads CASSPRDRGLSEQYF. The CDR3 DNA sequence: TGTGCCAGCAGCCCCCGGGACAGGGGTTTAAGCGAGCAGTACTTC.

This clonotype was detected a few times. The V gene is TRBV19, the J gene TRBJ2-1, with D hard to call. This CDR3 contains 16 residues. CDR1 and CDR2 from the germline V gene are LNHDA and SQIVND (reference sequence). V was cut by 3 bases and J by 3 bases, with 15 bases left in between. CDR3 loop: CASSIFGQANYNEQFF. The DNA of the CDR3 is TGTGCCAGTAGTATTTTTGGCCAGGCTAACTACAATGAGCAGTTCTTC.

This clonotype was seen a handful of times. The rearrangement uses TRBV12-3 or TRBV12-4 and TRBJ2-5, with D possibly TRBD1 on 6 matching bases. Gene TRBJ2-7 matches the end of the DNA better, so the J call may be wrong. CDR3 length: 14 residues. In nucleotides, the CDR3 is TGTGCCAGCAGTGTCAATACAGGGTCCTACGAGCAGTACTTC. Translation gives CASSVNTGSYEQYF.

This chain uses TRBV6-6 with TRBJ2-5; D remains unclear. Trimming stripped 5 bases from V and 4 bases from J, with 11 bases between. The CDR3 covers 13 residues. Germline CDR1 reads MNHNY; CDR2 reads SVGAGI (reference sequence). CDR3 sequence reads: CASSTRNLETQYF. The DNA of the CDR3 is TGTGCCAGCAGTACCAGAAACTTAGAGACCCAGTACTTC.

This clonotype was recorded a few times. The chain combines TRBV24-1 with TRBJ1-1; 7 positions match TRBD1. J lost 3 bases, V lost 7 bases, and 7 bases had no gene match. The CDR3 sequence is 14 residues long. Germline lookup yields CDR1 KGHDR and CDR2 SFDVKD. CDR3 nucleotide sequence: TGTGCCACCAGGGGCCCCGGACAGGACACTGAAGCTTTCTTT. Protein: CATRGPGQDTEAFF.

The chain employs TRBV29-1 and TRBJ2-5, with 8 bases lining up with TRBD1. Germline trimming cut 6 bases from V and 5 bases from J; bases unmatched to any gene: 5. The germline V gene has CDR1 SQVTM and CDR2 ANQGSEA. The CDR3 runs 12 residues. The CDR3 loop is CSVPDRVETQYF. CDR3 coding DNA: TGCAGCGTCCCGGACAGGGTGGAGACCCAGTACTTC.

V gene TRBV7-9 combines with J gene TRBJ2-7, with D possibly matching TRBD1 (6 bases). The CDR3 length is 14 residues. CDR1 SEHNR and CDR2 FQNEAQ come from the germline V gene (reference sequence). V was clipped by 3 bases and J by 2 bases, with 11 bases between them. CDR3 region: CASSFVTGTYEQYF. For the CDR3, the DNA is TGTGCCAGCAGCTTCGTCACAGGGACCTACGAGCAGTACTTC. Combining the CDR3 with reference TRBV7-9 and TRBJ2-7 gives the whole variable domain DTGVSQNPRHKITKRGQNVTFRCDPISEHNRLYWYRQTLGQGPEFLTYFQNEAQLEKSRLLSDRFSAERPKGSFSTLEIQRTEQGDSAMYLCASSFVTGTYEQYFGPGTRLTVT.

The table lists this clonotype with a few counts. This chain uses TRBV10-3 with TRBJ2-5; D uncertain. Germline CDR1 ENHRY, CDR2 SYGVKD. V was trimmed by 6 bases and J by 2 bases, leaving 10 bases between them. The CDR3 is 13 residues long. The CDR3 bases are TGTGCCATCAGGGAGACACTTCAAGAGACCCAGTACTTC. Translation gives CAIRETLQETQYF.

This clonotype was recorded a few times. The chain uses TRBV6-5 and TRBJ2-7; D ambiguous. In germline, CDR1 is MNHEY, CDR2 SVGAGI. V was shortened by 0 bases and J by 3 bases, with 6 bases between the two germline ends. This CDR3 is 13 amino acids long. This CDR3 is CASSYSLFYEQYF. In DNA, the CDR3 is TGTGCCAGCAGTTACTCGTTATTCTACGAGCAGTACTTC.

This clonotype was found a few times. One end of the junction varies from germline; a read error may be responsible. This chain links TRBV2 with TRBJ1-1; D might be TRBD1 (6 bases). This CDR3 comprises 11 residues. CDR1 and CDR2 (germline): SNHLY, FYNNEI. The CDR3, as DNA: TGTGCCAGCGAAGGGGGGACTGGAGCTTTCTTT. Protein: CASEGGTGAFF.

This clonotype was seen a few times. The V and J genes are TRBV28 and TRBJ2-1; 7 nucleotides line up with TRBD1. CDR3 length: 16 amino acids. Germline V gives CDR1 MDHEN, CDR2 SYDVKM. The V and J ends lost 7 bases and 0 bases, in that order; junction bases with no gene match: 9. CDR3 nucleotides: TGTGCCAGCAAAGGGGGCCCGGCCCCCTCCTACAATGAGCAGTTCTTC. It is translated as CASKGGPAPSYNEQFF.

This chain connects TRBV29-1 to TRBJ1-6, with a weak D call TRBD1 (5 bases). V was clipped by 5 bases and J by 7 bases, with 12 bases between them. CDR1 is SQVTM and CDR2 is ANQGSEA in the germline V gene. The CDR3 contains 13 residues. The CDR3 nucleotides are TGCAGCGTTCGTGACAGTCAGAATTCACCCCTCCACTTT. It encodes CSVRDSQNSPLHF.

The chain links TRBV14 to TRBJ2-7, with 10 bases identical to TRBD1. CDR1 is SGHDN and CDR2 is FVKESK in the germline V gene. The CDR3 sequence is 15 residues long. J was trimmed by 4 bases and V by 1 base; bases with no gene match: 4. CDR3 residues: CASSQGQGAGYEQYF. CDR3 sequence (DNA): TGTGCCAGCAGCCAAGGACAGGGGGCTGGATACGAGCAGTACTTC. The variable domain in full, with the rest retrieved from reference TRBV14 and TRBJ2-7, is EAGVTQFPSHSVIEKGQTVTLRCDPISGHDNLYWYRRVMGKEIKFLLHFVKESKQDESGMPNNRFLAERTGGTYSTLKVQPAELEDSGVYFCASSQGQGAGYEQYFGPGTRLTVT.

The chain couples TRBV29-1 to TRBJ2-5; D remains unclear. Germline V gene lookup returns CDR1 SQVTM and CDR2 ANQGSEA. V lost 5 bases and J 1 base, leaving 8 bases between the germline ends. The CDR3 length is 12 residues. The CDR3 region is CSVRQFQETQYF. The CDR3 coding sequence is TGCAGCGTTCGGCAGTTCCAAGAGACCCAGTACTTC.

The rearrangement links TRBV7-2 to TRBJ2-3; D unresolved. The CDR3 is made up of 16 amino acids. The V and J ends lost 2 bases and 0 bases respectively, with 12 bases between them. CDR1 and CDR2 (germline): SGHTA, FQGNSA. CDR3 coding DNA: TGTGCCAGCAGCTTACGCGCCCGTAGTAGCACAGATACGCAGTATTTT. Translated, it gives CASSLRARSSTDTQYF.

This clonotype was observed a few times. The V and J genes are TRBV4-1 and TRBJ1-4; no clear D. V was trimmed by 1 base and J by 7 bases, leaving 10 bases between them. This CDR3 has 14 residues. Germline loops: CDR1 MGHRA, CDR2 YSYEKL. The CDR3 loop reads CASSQVFSLEKLFF. The CDR3 bases are TGCGCCAGCAGCCAAGTCTTTAGTCTTGAAAAACTGTTTTTT.

This clonotype was observed a few times. This chain connects TRBV7-3 to TRBJ2-1; 11 bases fit TRBD2. V was pared by 6 bases and J by 6 bases, with 10 bases of the junction left unmatched. This CDR3 region has 16 residues. Looked up from germline, CDR1 is SGHTA and CDR2 is FQGTGA. The CDR3 nucleotides read TGTGCCAGCAGTTCCGGGGGCCTAGCGGGAGGCAATGAGCAGTTCTTC. It translates to CASSSGGLAGGNEQFF.

Only a few counts were recorded for this clonotype. The CDR3 nucleotides read TGCAGTGCTAGGGTTGGGAATGCTCTAGCCAAAAACATTCAGTACTTC. Translation gives CSARVGNALAKNIQYF. The chain has TRBV20-1 and TRBJ2-4; D gene unclear. The CDR3 is 16 residues long. CDR1 is DFQATT and CDR2 is SNEGSKA in the germline V gene (reference sequence). Trimming removed 3 bases at V and 0 bases at J, with 15 bases between.

The chain couples TRBV6-2 or TRBV6-3 to TRBJ2-5, with 7 bases aligning to TRBD2. The CDR3 extends over 14 amino acids. Germline V lookup: CDR1 MNHEY, CDR2 SVGEGT. V trimming: 6 bases; J trimming: 2 bases; junction bases outside the gene matches: 6. The CDR3 DNA follows: TGTGCCAGCAGAGATGGGACTACACAAGAGACCCAGTACTTC. Translation gives CASRDGTTQETQYF.

CDR3 coding DNA: TGTGCCAGCAGTCTCCGACCCGGAAACTATGGCTACACCTTC. It yields the protein CASSLRPGNYGYTF. The chain carries TRBV11-2 and TRBJ1-2, with D hard to call. The V gene lost 6 bases and the J gene lost 2 bases, with 13 bases spanning the gap. Germline values: CDR1 SGHAT, CDR2 FQNNGV. This CDR3 is built from 14 residues.

This clonotype occurred a few times. This chain joins TRBV20-1 and TRBJ2-5; D is possibly TRBD1 or TRBD2 (5 bases each). The end of the DNA aligns better with TRBJ2-1, so the J call may be wrong. CDR3 length: 13 residues. Germline V gene sequence: CDR1 DFQATT, CDR2 SNEGSKA (reference sequence). The CDR3 DNA sequence: TGCAGTGCTAGAGATGCGGTTGGGGGTGAGCAGTTCTTC. Translating it yields CSARDAVGGEQFF.

The rearrangement uses TRBV9 and TRBJ1-2; D is uncertain. From germline, CDR1 is SGDLS and CDR2 YYNGEE. The V end was cut by 0 bases, the J end by 0 bases, with 12 bases between. The CDR3 runs to 16 residues. CDR3 bases: TGTGCCAGCAGCGTAGAAGTCGGGCAGTCTAACTATGGCTACACCTTC. Translation: CASSVEVGQSNYGYTF.

This clonotype was found a few times. V gene TRBV10-3 combines with J gene TRBJ1-1; D gene uncertain. The CDR3 loop spans 12 amino acids. V lost 5 bases and J lost 2, with 6 bases in between. The V gene's germline CDR1 is ENHRY and CDR2 SYGVKD. The CDR3 DNA sequence: TGTGCCATCAGTTCGGGCAACACTGAAGCTTTCTTT. Its translation is CAISSGNTEAFF.

This chain connects TRBV5-4 to TRBJ2-5; D unresolved. The end of the DNA is better explained by TRBJ2-1, so the J call may be wrong. The germline CDR1 and CDR2 sequences are SGHNT and YYREEE (reference sequence). The CDR3 is 14 residues long. CDR3 DNA sequence: TGTGCCAGCAGCTTGGTAGGGTCGTTAGATGAGCAGTTCTTC. Its protein product is CASSLVGSLDEQFF.